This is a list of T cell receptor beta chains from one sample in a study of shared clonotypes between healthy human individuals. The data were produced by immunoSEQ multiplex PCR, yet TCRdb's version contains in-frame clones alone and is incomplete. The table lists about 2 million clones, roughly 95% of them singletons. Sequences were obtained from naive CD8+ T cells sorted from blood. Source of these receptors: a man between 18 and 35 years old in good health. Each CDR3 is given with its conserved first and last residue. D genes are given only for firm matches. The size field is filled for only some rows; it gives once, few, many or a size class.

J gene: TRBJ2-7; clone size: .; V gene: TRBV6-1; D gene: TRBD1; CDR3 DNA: TGTGCCAGCAGTGATCCAGGACAGGGCTCCTACGAGCAGTACTTC; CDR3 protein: CASSDPGQGSYEQYF
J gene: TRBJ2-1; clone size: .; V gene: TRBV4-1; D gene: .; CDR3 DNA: TGCGCCAGCAGCTCGACCCACTACAATGAGCAGTTCTTC; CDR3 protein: CASSSTHYNEQFF
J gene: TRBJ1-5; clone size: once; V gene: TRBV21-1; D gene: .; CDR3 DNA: TGTGCCAGCAGCAAAGTCGCCGAGAGAGGGGGCGGGAGCAATCAGCCCCAGCATTTT; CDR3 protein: CASSKVAERGGGSNQPQHF
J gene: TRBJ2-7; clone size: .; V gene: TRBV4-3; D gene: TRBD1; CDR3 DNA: TGCGCCAGCAGCCAAGGACAGGGAAGAGAGCAGTACTTC; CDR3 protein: CASSQGQGREQYF
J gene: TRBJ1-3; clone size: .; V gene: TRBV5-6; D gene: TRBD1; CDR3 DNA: TGTGCCAGCAGCTTGTTCGCGGCCGGGACAGCCCCTGGAAACACCATATATTTT; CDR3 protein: CASSLFAAGTAPGNTIYF
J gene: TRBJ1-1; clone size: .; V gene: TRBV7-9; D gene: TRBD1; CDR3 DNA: TGTGCCAGCAGCTTACGACAGGGTGCCGCGGGGACTGAAGCTTTCTTT; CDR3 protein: CASSLRQGAAGTEAFF
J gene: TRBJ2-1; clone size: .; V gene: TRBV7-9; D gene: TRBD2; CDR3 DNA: TGTGCCAGCAGCTCGGGACTATCCTTTGGGAATGAGCAGTTCTTC; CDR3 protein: CASSSGLSFGNEQFF
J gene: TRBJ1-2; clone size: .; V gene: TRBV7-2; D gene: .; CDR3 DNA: TGTGCCAGCAGGGATCCGGGACCAACTCTGTATGGCTACACCTTC; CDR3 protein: CASRDPGPTLYGYTF
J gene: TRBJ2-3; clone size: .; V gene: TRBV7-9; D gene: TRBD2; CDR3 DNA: TGTGCCAGCAGCTTTTCTCTAGCGGAGGGCGCAGATACGCAGTATTTT; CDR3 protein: CASSFSLAEGADTQYF
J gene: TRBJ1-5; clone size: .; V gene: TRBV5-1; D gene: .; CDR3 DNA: TGCGCCAGCAGCCTAGAAGGGAGCAATCAGCCCCAGCATTTT; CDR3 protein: CASSLEGSNQPQHF
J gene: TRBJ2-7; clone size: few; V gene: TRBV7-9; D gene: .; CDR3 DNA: TGTGCCAGCAGCCCGGGGGACGGGGGATACGAGCAGTACTTC; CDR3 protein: CASSPGDGGYEQYF
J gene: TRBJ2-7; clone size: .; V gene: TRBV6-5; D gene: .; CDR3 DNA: TGTGCCAGCAGTTACACCTCCACTAGCAGCGAGCAGTACTTC; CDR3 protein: CASSYTSTSSEQYF
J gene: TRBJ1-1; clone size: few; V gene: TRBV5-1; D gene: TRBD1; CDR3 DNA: TGCGCCAGCAGTTGGGACAGCGAGATGAACACTGAAGCTTTCTTT; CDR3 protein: CASSWDSEMNTEAFF
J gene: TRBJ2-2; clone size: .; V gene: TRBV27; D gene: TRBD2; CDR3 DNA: TGTGCCAGCAGTTCCAGGGAGTTAGCGGGGGAACCGAACACCGGGGAGCTGTTTTTT; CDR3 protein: CASSSRELAGEPNTGELFF
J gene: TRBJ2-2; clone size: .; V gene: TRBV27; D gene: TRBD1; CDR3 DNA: TGTGCCAGCAGTTTATTTACAGGGGACACCGGGGAGCTGTTTTTT; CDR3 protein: CASSLFTGDTGELFF
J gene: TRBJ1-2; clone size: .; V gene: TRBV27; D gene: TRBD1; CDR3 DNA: TGTGCCAGCAGTCCACAGGGGGCAGGCTATGGCTACACCTTC; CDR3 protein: CASSPQGAGYGYTF
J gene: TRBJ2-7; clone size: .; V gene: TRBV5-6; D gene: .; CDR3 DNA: TGTGCCAGCACCCCGGGGGACATCACCTACGAGCAGTACTTC; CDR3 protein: CASTPGDITYEQYF
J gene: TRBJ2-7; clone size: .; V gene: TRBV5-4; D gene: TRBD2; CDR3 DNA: TGTGCCAGCAGCTTGGCCGTGGGAGGGCCGCACGAGCAGTACTTC; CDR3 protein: CASSLAVGGPHEQYF
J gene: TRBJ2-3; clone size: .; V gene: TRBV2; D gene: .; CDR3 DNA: TGTGCCAGCAGTGTCTCAGGGGCATTCACAGATACGCAGTATTTT; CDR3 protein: CASSVSGAFTDTQYF
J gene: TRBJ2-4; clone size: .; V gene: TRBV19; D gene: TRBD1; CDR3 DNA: TGTGCCAGTAGTATCCTAGGTTTCGGACAGGAAAACATTCAGTACTTC; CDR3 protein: CASSILGFGQENIQYF
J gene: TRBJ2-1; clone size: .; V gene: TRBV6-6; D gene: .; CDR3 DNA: TGTGCCAGCAGTTACTCGTCGAGCGTCCCTTGGAATGAGCAGTTCTTC; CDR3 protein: CASSYSSSVPWNEQFF
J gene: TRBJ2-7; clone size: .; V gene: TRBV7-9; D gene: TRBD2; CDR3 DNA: TGTGCCAGCAGCTGGTTTGCGGGAGGGCCGGACGAGCAGTACTTC; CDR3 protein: CASSWFAGGPDEQYF
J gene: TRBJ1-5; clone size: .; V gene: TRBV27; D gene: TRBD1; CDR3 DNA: TGTGCCAGCACCCCGACAGGGGGGAATCAGCCCCAGCATTTT; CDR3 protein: CASTPTGGNQPQHF
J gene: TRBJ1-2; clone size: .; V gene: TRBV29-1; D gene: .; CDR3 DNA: TGCAGCGTTGACGGGATATATGGCTACACCTTC; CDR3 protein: CSVDGIYGYTF
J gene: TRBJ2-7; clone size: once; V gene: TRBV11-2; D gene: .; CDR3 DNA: TGTGCCAGCAGCCAATGGAGGGGTAGTTCCTACGAGCAGTACTTC; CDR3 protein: CASSQWRGSSYEQYF
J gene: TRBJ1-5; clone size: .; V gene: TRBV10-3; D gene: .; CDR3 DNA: TGTGCCATCAGTGAAAATGGTCAGCCCCAGCATTTT; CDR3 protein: CAISENGQPQHF
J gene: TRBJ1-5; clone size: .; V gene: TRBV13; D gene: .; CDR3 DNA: TGTGCCAGCAGCTTCCAGGGACCTGAACAGCCCCAGCATTTT; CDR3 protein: CASSFQGPEQPQHF
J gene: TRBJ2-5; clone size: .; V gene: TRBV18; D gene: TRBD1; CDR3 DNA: TGTGCCAGCTCACCGACTCGGACAGGGCTAGAGACCCAGTACTTC; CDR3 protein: CASSPTRTGLETQYF
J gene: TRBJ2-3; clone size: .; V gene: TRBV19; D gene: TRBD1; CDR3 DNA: TGTGCCAGTAGTACCCACAGGGGGCGCATAGATACGCAGTATTTT; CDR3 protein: CASSTHRGRIDTQYF
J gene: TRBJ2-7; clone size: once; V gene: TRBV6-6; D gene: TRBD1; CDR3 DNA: TGTGCCAGCAGTAGGGGGACAGGGGAATACGAGCAGTACTTC; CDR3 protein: CASSRGTGEYEQYF
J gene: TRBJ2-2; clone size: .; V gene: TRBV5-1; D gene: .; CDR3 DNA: TGCGCCAGCAGCTTTGCCGAAAACACCGGGGAGCTGTTTTTT; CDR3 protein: CASSFAENTGELFF
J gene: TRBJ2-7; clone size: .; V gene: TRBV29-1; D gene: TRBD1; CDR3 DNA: TGCAGCGTTGTCCCAGGGGGCGCGTACGAGCAGTACTTC; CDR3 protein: CSVVPGGAYEQYF
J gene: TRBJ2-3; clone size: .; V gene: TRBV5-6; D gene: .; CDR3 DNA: TGTGCCAGCAGCTGGCCTGAGGGAGATACGCAGTATTTT; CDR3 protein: CASSWPEGDTQYF
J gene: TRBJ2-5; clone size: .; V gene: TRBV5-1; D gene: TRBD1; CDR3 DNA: TGCGCCAGCAGCTTGTTGACAGGGCTAGAAGAGACCCAGTACTTC; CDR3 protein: CASSLLTGLEETQYF
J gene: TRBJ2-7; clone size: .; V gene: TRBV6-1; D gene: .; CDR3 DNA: TGTGCCAGCAGTGAAGTACGAGGGACTGCCGTGGCTTACGAGCAGTACTTC; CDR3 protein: CASSEVRGTAVAYEQYF
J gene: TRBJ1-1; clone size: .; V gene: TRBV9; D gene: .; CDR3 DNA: TGTGCCAGCAGCACGGCGAACACTGAAGCTTTCTTT; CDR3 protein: CASSTANTEAFF
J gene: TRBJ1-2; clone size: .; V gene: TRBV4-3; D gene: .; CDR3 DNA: TGCGCCAGCAGCCAAACCCGGACAGCCTCCTATGGCTACACCTTC; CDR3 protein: CASSQTRTASYGYTF